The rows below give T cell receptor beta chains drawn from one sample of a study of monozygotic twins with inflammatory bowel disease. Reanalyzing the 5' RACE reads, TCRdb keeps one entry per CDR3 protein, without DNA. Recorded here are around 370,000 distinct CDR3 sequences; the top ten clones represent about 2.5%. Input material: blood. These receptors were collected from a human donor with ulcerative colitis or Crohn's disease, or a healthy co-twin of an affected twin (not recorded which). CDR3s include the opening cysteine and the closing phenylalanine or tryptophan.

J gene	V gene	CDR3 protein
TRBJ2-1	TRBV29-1	CSVVQGPSYNEQFF
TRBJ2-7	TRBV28	CASGLGGDEQYF
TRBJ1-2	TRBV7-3	CASSLSNSSPTGYTF
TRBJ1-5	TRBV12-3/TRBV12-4	CASRTAKSNQPQHF
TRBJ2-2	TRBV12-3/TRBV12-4	CASRIYTGELFF
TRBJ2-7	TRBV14	CASSHRQGVGEQYF
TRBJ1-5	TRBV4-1	CASSQDATGRYSNQPQHF
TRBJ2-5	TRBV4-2	CASSQDGVAGKQETQYF
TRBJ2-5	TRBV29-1	CSVVGQFQETQYF
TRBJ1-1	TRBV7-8	CASSFTGTGGNTEAFF
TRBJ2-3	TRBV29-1	CSVVGGGTSTDTQYF
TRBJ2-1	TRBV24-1	CATSDSRLSYNEQFF
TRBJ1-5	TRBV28	CASHLISGSNQPQHF
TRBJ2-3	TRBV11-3	CASSYSGRLSTDTQYF
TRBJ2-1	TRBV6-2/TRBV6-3	CASSYPPSVEQFF
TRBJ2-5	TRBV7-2	CASSRSALIGETQYF
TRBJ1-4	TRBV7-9	CASRTGTGNEKLFF
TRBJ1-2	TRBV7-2	CASSLVDYGYTF
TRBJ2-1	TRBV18	CASSTQGSSSYNEQFF
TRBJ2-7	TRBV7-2	CASSPGTARNEQYF
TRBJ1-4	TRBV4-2	CASSLMVRDPEKLFF
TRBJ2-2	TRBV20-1	CSARATGNTGELFF
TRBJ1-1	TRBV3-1	CASSQPANTEAFF
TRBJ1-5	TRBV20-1	CSAHRTGVQPQHF
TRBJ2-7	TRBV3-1	CASSQEGGLPREQYF
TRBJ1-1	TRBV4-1	CASSQGILRDRGGRMNTEAFF
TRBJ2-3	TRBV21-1	CASSKIGDTSTDTQYF
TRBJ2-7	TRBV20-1	CSAWTGLSYEQYF
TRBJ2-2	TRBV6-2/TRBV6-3	CASSQNPDYNTGELFF
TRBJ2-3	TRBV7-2	CASSLDLAAGGNTQYF